The 21 T cell receptor beta chains below all came from one sample that was sequenced in a study of T-cell reconstitution after alpha-beta-depleted transplantation in children. Library preparation (for TCRbeta) was performed with unique molecular identifiers. TCRdb processed the PCR reads anew with MiXCR; each CDR3 protein has one entry. Among about 190,000 distinct CDR3 sequences listed, over 8.5% were seen once. Specimen: PBMCs, collected before TCRalphabeta/CD19-depleted stem cell transplant. The origin of the receptors is a boy between 2 and 15 years old with acute myeloid leukemia, due to receive a stem cell transplant.

Regarding this clonotype: This may be a read error: a much more frequent sequence differs by one nucleotide. The chain couples TRBV30 to TRBJ2-1; 10 bases agree with TRBD2. The CDR3 totals 15 residues. Germline V gene data show CDR1 as GTSNPN and CDR2 as SVGIG (reference sequence). CDR3 sequence reads: CAWSVLAGVSNGQFF. The DNA for the CDR3 is TGTGCCTGGAGTGTCCTAGCGGGAGTGAGCAATGGGCAGTTCTTC.

This clonotype was found many times. The CDR3 loop is CSAQTTGGFGNTIYF. Written as DNA, the CDR3 is TGCAGTGCACAAACGACAGGGGGTTTTGGAAACACCATATATTTT. The chain has TRBV20-1 and TRBJ1-3; 9 bases fit TRBD1. CDR1 is DFQATT and CDR2 is SNEGSKA in the germline V gene (reference sequence). J lost 3 bases, V lost 6 bases, and 9 bases had no gene match. The CDR3 is 15 residues long.

This clonotype was recorded at least ten times. The chain uses TRBV6-5 and TRBJ1-2; possibly TRBD1 for D (6 bases). Per the germline V gene, CDR1 is MNHEY and CDR2 is SVGAGI. Trimming left V 7 bases short and J 3 bases short, with 18 bases between. The length of the CDR3 is 15 residues. Here the CDR3 reads CASTHRTGHYYGYTF. The DNA of the CDR3 is TGTGCCAGCACCCACCGAACGGGACACTACTATGGCTACACCTTC.

This clonotype has a count of ten or more. CDR3 in amino acids: CASSTWTGSQTQYF. DNA of the CDR3: TGCGCCAGCAGCACCTGGACAGGGAGCCAGACCCAGTACTTC. The rearrangement uses TRBV5-1 and TRBJ2-5; 8 positions agree with TRBD1. Trimming at V came to 4 bases and at J to 6 bases, leaving 8 bases not matched to a gene. The CDR3 loop spans 14 amino acids. Germline V gives CDR1 SGHRS, CDR2 YFSETQ. Full variable domain (outside the CDR3, taken from reference TRBV5-1 and TRBJ2-5): KAGVTQTPRYLIKTRGQQVTLSCSPISGHRSVSWYQQTPGQGLQFLFEYFSETQRNKGNFPGRFSGRQFSNSRSEMNVSTLELGDSALYLCASSTWTGSQTQYFGPGTRLLVL.

This clonotype was counted ten times or more. J is TRBJ1-5 and V is TRBV2, with D perhaps matching TRBD1 (5 bases). CDR3 length equals 14 residues. V lost 8 bases and J 2 bases, leaving 13 bases between the germline ends. Germline loops: CDR1 SNHLY, CDR2 FYNNEI. In nucleotides, the CDR3 is TGTGCCAGCTCCCGGGCGGGGGGCAATCAGCCCCAGCATTTT. It translates to CASSRAGGNQPQHF.

The CDR3 DNA follows: TGTGCCAGCAGCTTCCAACGGACTAGTACAGCAGCAGATACGCAGTATTTT. It specifies CASSFQRTSTAADTQYF. The chain uses TRBV5-6 and TRBJ2-3; the match to TRBD2 covers 7 bases. The CDR3 spans 17 residues. Looked up from germline, CDR1 is SGHDT and CDR2 is YYEEEE. Losses at the gene ends were 2 bases for V and 4 bases for J; bases not matched to a gene: 13.

This clonotype was picked up many times. The chain is built from TRBV7-8 and TRBJ1-5; TRBD1 matches at 9 bases. The germline V gene encodes CDR1 SGHVS and CDR2 FQNEAQ. The CDR3 sequence is 17 residues long. After removal of 4 bases from V and 4 bases from J, the junction contained 11 bases not matched to a gene. The CDR3: CASSSLGGTGWNQPQHF. The CDR3 coding sequence is TGTGCCAGCAGCTCATTAGGGGGGACAGGGTGGAATCAGCCCCAGCATTTT.

This clonotype came up a few times. The chain links TRBV7-8 to TRBJ2-3; unclear D gene. This CDR3 is 15 amino acids long. Trimming removed 8 bases from V and 0 bases from J, with 15 bases in between. Germline V gives CDR1 SGHVS, CDR2 FQNEAQ. The CDR3 DNA reads TGTGCCAGCGCCCTGACTGACGTTAGCACAGATACGCAGTATTTT. It encodes CASALTDVSTDTQYF.

This clonotype was recorded a few times. The chain combines TRBV6-2 or TRBV6-3 with TRBJ1-2, with D perhaps TRBD1 (5 bases). The CDR3 loop spans 18 amino acids. The germline V and J ends were trimmed by 0 bases and 0 bases, with 17 bases remaining between them. Germline V gene data show CDR1 as MNHEY and CDR2 as SVGEGT. The CDR3 is CASSYSKLTGGTNYGYTF. The DNA for the CDR3 is TGTGCCAGCAGTTACTCGAAGCTAACGGGGGGAACTAACTATGGCTACACCTTC.

Details on this clonotype: The junction departs from the called germline gene at one end, perhaps through a read error. The chain is built from TRBV11-2 and TRBJ2-1, with a tentative D call TRBD1 (6 bases). The CDR3 covers 16 residues. The germline V gene has CDR1 SGHAT and CDR2 FQNNGV. The DNA of the CDR3 is TGTGCCAGCAGGTTGTGGGGGACAAGCTCCTACTATGAGCTGTTCTTC. Its protein product is CASRLWGTSSYYELFF.

This clonotype was detected ten times or more. V is TRBV3-1 and J is TRBJ2-2; 10 bases agree with TRBD2. Germline loops: CDR1 LGHDT, CDR2 YNNKEL (reference sequence). J lost 3 bases, V lost 4 bases, and 5 bases had no gene match. CDR3 length: 16 residues. The CDR3 region has the DNA TGTGCCAGCAGCCGAAGCGGGGGGGCCGACACCGGGGAGCTGTTTTTT. Translated, it gives CASSRSGGADTGELFF.

DNA of the CDR3: TGTGCCAGCAGCCCCAGGGGAGCGGGAGGTGGAAATGAGCAGTTCTTC. Translation gives CASSPRGAGGGNEQFF. J is TRBJ2-1 and V is TRBV7-6; 9 nucleotides align to TRBD2. There are 16 residues in the CDR3. With V trimmed by 5 bases and J by 7 bases, 12 bases remained unmatched. Germline V gene lookup returns CDR1 SGHVS and CDR2 FNYEAQ.

This clonotype was seen repeatedly, ten times or more. CDR3: CASTDRHHEKLFF. CDR3 in DNA: TGTGCCAGCACCGACCGGCATCACGAAAAACTGTTTTTT. The chain joins TRBV5-6 to TRBJ1-4; no clear D gene. Germline V lookup: CDR1 SGHDT, CDR2 YYEEEE. The CDR3 is 13 residues long. V was cut by 6 bases and J by 8 bases, with 14 bases left in between.

This clonotype has ten or more counts. The V and J genes are TRBV2 and TRBJ1-4; 8 positions agree with TRBD1. Germline V gene data show CDR1 as SNHLY and CDR2 as FYNNEI. This CDR3 has 14 amino acids. V trimming: 4 bases; J trimming: 7 bases; junction bases outside the gene matches: 5. In DNA, the CDR3 is TGTGCCAGCAGTGCGGGACAGGAGGGTGAAAAACTGTTTTTT. It is translated as CASSAGQEGEKLFF.

This clonotype was seen ten or more times. The chain recombines TRBV7-2 with TRBJ2-5; 10 positions agree with TRBD2. The junction had 11 bases not matched to a gene; V was cut back by 5 bases and J by 5 bases. The CDR3 has 16 residues. The germline gives CDR1 SGHTA, CDR2 FQGNSA. The CDR3 sequence: CASSPQRGGLAETQYF. As DNA, the CDR3 is TGTGCCAGCAGCCCACAGCGGGGGGGCCTGGCCGAGACCCAGTACTTC. The variable domain in full, completed from reference TRBV7-2 and TRBJ2-5, reads GAGVSQSPSNKVTEKGKDVELRCDPISGHTALYWYRQSLGQGLEFLIYFQGNSAPDKSGLPSDRFSAERTGGSVSTLTIQRTQQEDSAVYLCASSPQRGGLAETQYFGPGTRLLVL.

This clonotype was recorded many times. The rearrangement uses TRBV3-1 and TRBJ2-1; D remains unclear. The CDR3 contains 11 residues. Germline loops: CDR1 LGHDT, CDR2 YNNKEL (reference sequence). Between the trimmed V and J ends, which lost 2 bases and 9 bases, there was a span of 5 bases. The CDR3 here is CASSQSSEQFF. The CDR3 coding sequence is TGTGCCAGCAGCCAATCGAGTGAGCAGTTCTTC.

This clonotype showed up many times. This chain joins TRBV20-1 and TRBJ2-1, with TRBD2 matching 7 bases. The CDR3 spans 13 residues. The J segment lost 3 bases and the V segment lost 6 bases, leaving 5 bases of the junction unmatched. CDR1 and CDR2 from the germline V gene are DFQATT and SNEGSKA (reference sequence). Written as DNA, the CDR3 is TGCAGTGCCCCGGCTAGCGGCTACAATGAGCAGTTCTTC. Protein product: CSAPASGYNEQFF.

This clonotype was observed at least ten times. This chain uses TRBV12-3 or TRBV12-4 with TRBJ2-1; D is unclear. CDR3 length: 15 residues. Trimming stripped 5 bases from V and 4 bases from J, with 15 bases between. This CDR3 is CASSVDGMLYNEQFF. The CDR3 DNA follows: TGTGCCAGCAGTGTGGACGGCATGTTGTACAATGAGCAGTTCTTC.

This clonotype was seen repeatedly, ten times or more. This sequence joins TRBV9 and TRBJ1-2, with TRBD1 matching 10 bases. The CDR3 loop spans 15 amino acids. V lost 4 bases to trimming and J lost 7 bases; unmatched junction nucleotides: 10. Germline CDR1 and CDR2: SGDLS and YYNGEE. This chain's CDR3 is CASSIADRGGSGYTF. CDR3 bases: TGTGCCAGCAGCATCGCGGACAGGGGGGGATCTGGCTACACCTTC. Supplemented by reference TRBV9 and TRBJ1-2, the full variable domain reads DSGVTQTPKHLITATGQRVTLRCSPRSGDLSVYWYQQSLDQGLQFLIQYYNGEERAKGNILERFSAQQFPDLHSELNLSSLELGDSALYFCASSIADRGGSGYTFGSGTRLTVV.

Ten or more counts support this clonotype. The V gene is TRBV14, the J gene TRBJ2-2; D may be TRBD2 (5 bases). Germline V gene data show CDR1 as SGHDN and CDR2 as FVKESK. With 4 bases removed from V and 6 bases from J, the gap between germline ends came to 6 bases. The CDR3 has 12 residues. CDR3 sequence (DNA): TGTGCCAGCAGCCCGGGGTCCGGGGAGCTGTTTTTT. Protein product: CASSPGSGELFF. The whole variable domain, filled in from reference TRBV14 and TRBJ2-2, reads EAGVTQFPSHSVIEKGQTVTLRCDPISGHDNLYWYRRVMGKEIKFLLHFVKESKQDESGMPNNRFLAERTGGTYSTLKVQPAELEDSGVYFCASSPGSGELFFGEGSRLTVL.

Many counts were recorded for this clonotype. The chain has TRBV20-1 and TRBJ1-1; 9 nucleotides align to TRBD1. The CDR3 is 14 amino acids. CDR1 DFQATT and CDR2 SNEGSKA come from the germline V gene (reference sequence). V shed 5 bases and J 3 bases; nucleotides not matched to a gene: 7. DNA of the CDR3: TGCAGTGCTGACAGGGACAGGGAAGACACTGAAGCTTTCTTT. Amino acids: CSADRDREDTEAFF.